This entry lists 28 T cell receptor beta chains sequenced from one sample in a study of OX40 agonist ivuxolimab in advanced cancers. Produced via immunoSEQ multiplex PCR; TCRdb's table is partial and in-frame only. The sample holds 35,000 to 50,000 clones, around 90% seen once. Specimen: CD4+ or CD8+ T cells sorted from blood, collected in a trial of the OX40 agonist ivuxolimab. These receptors were obtained from an adult with an advanced solid tumor such as melanoma, head and neck, liver or kidney cancer.

The chain couples TRBV28 to TRBJ2-3; D call uncertain. The CDR3 spans 13 residues. Germline lookup yields CDR1 MDHEN and CDR2 SYDVKM. Trimming removed 4 bases from V and 0 bases from J, with 5 bases in between. CDR3 coding DNA: TGTGCCAGCAGTTCAACTAGCACAGATACGCAGTATTTT. Translated, it gives CASSSTSTDTQYF. The whole variable domain, remainder taken from reference TRBV28 and TRBJ2-3, is DVKVTQSSRYLVKRTGEKVFLECVQDMDHENMFWYRQDPGLGLRLIYFSYDVKMKEKGDIPEGYSVSREKKERFSLILESASTNQTSMYLCASSSTSTDTQYFGPGTRLTVL.

The V call is TRBV15, the J call TRBJ1-5, with D possibly TRBD1 on 5 matching bases. In germline, CDR1 is LNHNV, CDR2 YYDKDF (reference sequence). CDR3 length: 18 amino acids. The V end was cut by 0 bases, the J end by 2 bases, with 17 bases between. The CDR3 coding sequence is TGTGCCACCAGCAGAGATTTGTTCCGTGGGGACGGCAATCAGCCCCAGCATTTT. It codes for CATSRDLFRGDGNQPQHF. The variable domain in full, with the rest retrieved from reference TRBV15 and TRBJ1-5, is DAMVIQNPRYQVTQFGKPVTLSCSQTLNHNVMYWYQQKSSQAPKLLFHYYDKDFNNEADTPDNFQSRRPNTSFCFLDIRSPGLGDTAMYLCATSRDLFRGDGNQPQHFGDGTRLSIL.

This chain links TRBV27 with TRBJ1-2; D uncertain. The germline gives CDR1 MNHEY, CDR2 SMNVEV (reference sequence). This CDR3 is built from 13 residues. Trimming took off 2 bases at V and 5 bases at J, with 9 bases between the two ends. The DNA for the CDR3 is TGTGCCAGCAGTTTAACACCTACTTATGGCTACACCTTC. Amino acid sequence: CASSLTPTYGYTF.

The V and J genes are TRBV11-2 and TRBJ2-5; perhaps TRBD1 as D (6 bases). The V end lost 5 bases, the J end lost 9 bases, and 22 bases lay between the germline ends. This CDR3 spans 15 amino acids. The germline V gene encodes CDR1 SGHAT and CDR2 FQNNGV. The CDR3 reads CASSHRRWGLGAQYF. The CDR3 DNA reads as TGTGCCAGCAGCCACCGGAGATGGGGGCTAGGGGCCCAGTACTTC.

V gene TRBV27 combines with J gene TRBJ2-7; D gene ambiguous. V lost 3 bases, J lost 0 bases, and 15 bases lay in between. This CDR3 is built from 16 residues. Germline-derived CDR1 and CDR2 are MNHEY and SMNVEV (reference sequence). The CDR3 nucleotides read TGTGCCAGCAGTTTCGCCCCGGCTAGGCCCTCCTACGAGCAGTACTTC. This encodes CASSFAPARPSYEQYF.

The CDR3 nucleotides are TGTGCCAGCAGCGTAGCTAACAGCCGGGGCTACACCTTC. Its translation: CASSVANSRGYTF. This chain links TRBV9 with TRBJ1-2, with D hard to call. The CDR3 runs 13 residues. V was pared by 0 bases and J by 8 bases, with 11 bases between. In germline, CDR1 is SGDLS, CDR2 YYNGEE.

J is TRBJ2-7 and V is TRBV30; the D gene is possibly TRBD1 (7 bases). The CDR3 has 13 amino acids. CDR1 is GTSNPN and CDR2 is SVGIG in the germline V gene (reference sequence). Trimming removed 0 bases from V and 4 bases from J, with 10 bases in between. The CDR3 region has the DNA TGTGCCTGGAGTGTATCAGGGGGGTACGAGCAGTACTTC. The encoded protein is CAWSVSGGYEQYF.

This rearrangement joins TRBV27 to TRBJ2-1; TRBD2 agrees at 7 bases. Germline V lookup: CDR1 MNHEY, CDR2 SMNVEV (reference sequence). V shed 6 bases, J shed 2 bases, and the junction held 13 bases outside the gene matches. This CDR3 is built from 17 residues. In nucleotides, the CDR3 is TGTGCCAGCAGCCTTGGGGGTAGCGGGCCTGCCTACAATGAGCAGTTCTTC. Protein sequence: CASSLGGSGPAYNEQFF.

The DNA of the CDR3 is TGTGCCAGCAGCGTAGCTACCCTTACCTACGAGCAGTACTTC. Residues: CASSVATLTYEQYF. The chain combines TRBV9 with TRBJ2-7; D remains ambiguous. CDR1 SGDLS and CDR2 YYNGEE come from the germline V gene. The CDR3 has 14 amino acids. V was trimmed by 0 bases and J by 2 bases, leaving 9 bases between them.

This clone occurred once. V is TRBV5-8 and J is TRBJ1-4; D call uncertain. V was clipped by 2 bases and J by 4 bases, with 6 bases between them. Germline V gene lookup returns CDR1 SGHTS and CDR2 YDEGEE. CDR3 length: 13 residues. CDR3 amino acids: CASSFVLNEKLFF. DNA for the CDR3: TGTGCCAGCAGCTTTGTTCTTAATGAAAAACTGTTTTTT.

This chain uses TRBV11-3 with TRBJ1-1; 7 nucleotides agree with TRBD1. J was trimmed by 2 bases and V by 3 bases; bases with no gene match: 3. Germline CDR1 SGHNT, CDR2 YENEEA. The CDR3 covers 14 residues. The CDR3 DNA is TGTGCCAGCAGCTTGGGACAGCGTAACACTGAAGCTTTCTTT. This sequence encodes CASSLGQRNTEAFF.

The chain is built from TRBV7-6 and TRBJ2-5; 11 bases agree with TRBD2. The CDR3 sequence is 15 residues long. J lost 1 base, V lost 5 bases, and 3 bases had no gene match. Germline-derived CDR1 and CDR2 are SGHVS and FNYEAQ. In nucleotides, the CDR3 is TGTGCCAGCAGCCCTAGCGGGGGGCCCCAAGAGACCCAGTACTTC. It encodes CASSPSGGPQETQYF. The full variable domain, with the rest looked up from reference TRBV7-6 and TRBJ2-5, is GAGVSQSPRYKVTKRGQDVALRCDPISGHVSLYWYRQALGQGPEFLTYFNYEAQQDKSGLPNDRFSAERPEGSISTLTIQRTEQRDSAMYRCASSPSGGPQETQYFGPGTRLLVL.

This chain connects TRBV7-4 to TRBJ1-2; the D is unclear. The V end lost 5 bases, the J end lost 1 base, and 26 bases lay between the germline ends. CDR1 and CDR2 from the germline V gene are SGHVT and SQSDAQ. The CDR3 is 19 residues long. CDR3: CASSPSGVRIGIFNYGYTF. CDR3 in DNA: TGTGCCAGCAGCCCCTCCGGGGTCCGGATAGGGATATTTAACTATGGCTACACCTTC.

This chain joins TRBV10-1 and TRBJ1-6; tentative D call: TRBD1 (5 bases). V was pared by 3 bases and J by 7 bases, with 10 bases between. CDR1 is WNHNN, CDR2 SYGVQD, per germline (reference sequence). This CDR3 comprises 14 residues. In DNA, the CDR3 is TGCGCCAGCAGTGAAGGGACGGGGAATTCACCCCTCCACTTT. Protein: CASSEGTGNSPLHF.

V usage is TRBV29-1 and J usage is TRBJ2-5; D tentatively fits TRBD1 or TRBD2 (5 bases each). Germline V CDR1 and CDR2: SQVTM, ANQGSEA. The CDR3 is made up of 13 amino acids. Trimming removed 5 bases at V and 1 base at J, with 11 bases between. CDR3 coding DNA: TGCAGCGTTCCTGAGGGGATCCAAGAGACCCAGTACTTC. Translation gives CSVPEGIQETQYF.

The V gene is TRBV7-9, the J gene TRBJ1-5; TRBD1 aligns across 7 bases. Germline trimming cut 5 bases from V and 4 bases from J; bases unmatched to any gene: 14. The CDR3 is 17 amino acids. CDR1 is SEHNR and CDR2 is FQNEAQ in the germline V gene (reference sequence). The CDR3 nucleotides read TGTGCCAGCAGCGCCAGCGGAGACAGGGAACGTAATCAGCCCCAGCATTTT. This codes for CASSASGDRERNQPQHF.

This clone was seen more than once but under ten times. J is TRBJ2-7 and V is TRBV7-9; 7 bases agree with TRBD1. The junction had 7 bases not matched to a gene; V was cut back by 4 bases and J by 4 bases. The CDR3 length is 14 residues. The V gene's germline CDR1 is SEHNR and CDR2 FQNEAQ (reference sequence). CDR3 DNA: TGTGCCAGCAGCTCGACAGGGTCCCATTACGAGCAGTACTTC. Translated: CASSSTGSHYEQYF.

This clone has only one observation. The J gene is TRBJ1-1, the V gene TRBV6-1, with 7 bases matching TRBD1. Germline-derived CDR1 and CDR2 are MNHNS and SASEGT. The trim removed 0 bases at V and 4 bases at J, leaving 5 bases unmatched. The length of the CDR3 is 15 residues. The CDR3 is CASSEARAGGTEAFF. The CDR3 DNA reads as TGTGCCAGCAGTGAAGCGAGGGCAGGGGGCACTGAAGCTTTCTTT.

With respect to this clone: At one boundary the junction diverges from the germline segment, which might be a read error. V is TRBV19 and J is TRBJ1-2; 8 bases are a match to TRBD1. The CDR3 contains 12 residues. Per germline, CDR1 LNHDA and CDR2 SQIVND (reference sequence). The CDR3 nucleotides are TGTGCCAGTAGTTTAGGGACAGGCCCAACGGCGTTC. This sequence encodes CASSLGTGPTAF.

V and J are TRBV27 and TRBJ1-4; D is undetermined. V was cut by 5 bases and J by 4 bases, with 11 bases left in between. This CDR3 region has 14 residues. Germline V gene data show CDR1 as MNHEY and CDR2 as SMNVEV (reference sequence). CDR3 sequence reads: CASSVSAFNEKLFF. CDR3 DNA sequence: TGTGCCAGCAGTGTGTCTGCTTTTAATGAAAAACTGTTTTTT.

This rearrangement joins TRBV29-1 to TRBJ1-1; TRBD1 is a possible D gene (6 bases). V shed 7 bases and J shed 7 bases, with 16 bases lying between them. Germline CDR1 and CDR2: SQVTM and ANQGSEA. The CDR3 totals 12 residues. The CDR3 sequence is CSASDSAIEAFF. The CDR3 coding sequence is TGCAGCGCGTCGGACAGTGCGATTGAAGCTTTCTTT. Complete variable domain (other parts from reference TRBV29-1 and TRBJ1-1): SAVISQKPSRDICQRGTSLTIQCQVDSQVTMMFWYRQQPGQSLTLIATANQGSEATYESGFVIDKFPISRPNLTFSTLTVSNMSPEDSSIYLCSASDSAIEAFFGQGTRLTVV.

The gene calls are TRBV7-6 and TRBJ1-6, with D possibly TRBD1 on 5 matching bases. The V and J ends lost 6 bases and 0 bases respectively, with 18 bases between them. CDR1 SGHVS and CDR2 FNYEAQ come from the germline V gene. The CDR3 extends over 18 amino acids. The CDR3 region has the DNA TGTGCCAGCAGTCGCGATGGTGGGGCGAGCTCCTATAATTCACCCCTCCACTTT. Amino acids: CASSRDGGASSYNSPLHF.

The sample holds one count of this clone. The chain employs TRBV13 and TRBJ1-4; the D gene is possibly TRBD1 (6 bases). Germline V gives CDR1 PRHDT, CDR2 FYEKMQ (reference sequence). CDR3 length: 15 residues. Trimming removed 0 bases at V and 7 bases at J, with 12 bases between. CDR3 sequence reads: CASSLGDSGGEKLFF. The CDR3 nucleotides are TGTGCCAGCAGCTTAGGGGACAGCGGAGGTGAAAAACTGTTTTTT.

J is TRBJ1-2 and V is TRBV29-1, with TRBD1 matching over 10 bases. With V trimmed by 5 bases and J by 4 bases, 10 bases remained unmatched. Germline-derived CDR1 and CDR2 are SQVTM and ANQGSEA. The CDR3 is made up of 15 amino acids. The CDR3 here is CSVHRDRGLGYGYTF. The CDR3 DNA follows: TGCAGCGTTCACCGGGACAGGGGCCTCGGCTATGGCTACACCTTC. The complete variable domain, with remaining parts taken from reference TRBV29-1 and TRBJ1-2, reads SAVISQKPSRDICQRGTSLTIQCQVDSQVTMMFWYRQQPGQSLTLIATANQGSEATYESGFVIDKFPISRPNLTFSTLTVSNMSPEDSSIYLCSVHRDRGLGYGYTFGSGTRLTVV.

The rearrangement uses TRBV27 and TRBJ1-2; D is perhaps TRBD1 (5 bases). The V and J ends lost 3 bases and 4 bases respectively, with 9 bases between them. Germline CDR1 is MNHEY and CDR2 is SMNVEV (reference sequence). CDR3 length: 13 residues. CDR3 nucleotides: TGTGCCAGCAGTTTGGGGGAGAGCTATGGCTACACCTTC. Protein: CASSLGESYGYTF.

V and J are TRBV5-1 and TRBJ2-1; no definite D call. V lost 5 bases to trimming and J lost 10 bases, with 16 bases between them. There are 13 residues in the CDR3. Germline loops: CDR1 SGHRS, CDR2 YFSETQ. The CDR3: CASSYDEIKEQFF. The CDR3 coding sequence is TGCGCCAGCAGTTATGACGAGATTAAAGAGCAGTTCTTC.

This clone was found once. J is TRBJ2-1 and V is TRBV30; 7 bases fit TRBD1. Germline trimming cut 3 bases from V and 7 bases from J; bases unmatched to any gene: 6. The CDR3 totals 13 residues. From germline, CDR1 is GTSNPN and CDR2 SVGIG (reference sequence). The CDR3 DNA sequence: TGTGCCTGGAGCCTCTCACAGGGGAATGAGCAGTTCTTC. Translated, it gives CAWSLSQGNEQFF.

This clone has just a few counts. J is TRBJ1-5 and V is TRBV27, with TRBD1 matching over 7 bases. The germline V gene encodes CDR1 MNHEY and CDR2 SMNVEV (reference sequence). The length of the CDR3 is 15 residues. Trimming took 0 bases from V and 6 from J; bases not matched to a gene: 5. CDR3 sequence reads: CASSLSTGAFQPQHF. Written as DNA, the CDR3 is TGTGCCAGCAGTTTATCCACAGGGGCTTTTCAGCCCCAGCATTTT.